This TCR beta chain was documented in a study of blood T cell repertoires in COVID-19. Overall study: The samples span acute and convalescent COVID-19 from the United States, Italy and Spain.

The CDR3 is 15 amino acids. Looked up from germline, CDR1 is LNHDA and CDR2 is SQIVND (reference sequence). Between the trimmed V and J ends, which lost 9 bases and 1 base, there was a span of 16 bases. Individuals aged 18 to 89 years were recruited from 20 to 25 US areas. The table came from immunoSEQ multiplex PCR; TCRdb's copy has only in-frame clones and leaves some out. Here the sample spans about 380,000 clones, 88% being singletons. Sequenced input: PBMCs or T cells enriched from blood (not recorded which). The receptor was derived from a woman between 18 and 29 years old who had recovered from COVID-19. J is TRBJ2-1 and V is TRBV19; TRBD2 might be the D (7 bases). CDR3 DNA sequence: TGTGCCAGCTCCTGGGGGCGGGGGTCCTACAATGAGCAGTTCTTC. It is translated as CASSWGRGSYNEQFF.